One sample yielded the 13 T cell receptor beta chains listed below, sequenced in a study of shared clonotypes between healthy human individuals. Assay used: immunoSEQ multiplex PCR; TCRdb lists only in-frame clones, some missing. The table shows some 1.5 million clones, with roughly 96% occurring only once. The specimen was naive CD4+ T cells sorted from blood. The sample's subset: CD45RA+ positively selected. The origin of the receptors is a man younger than 45 in good health.

Written as DNA, the CDR3 is TGTGCCAGCTCACCCGGGACTAGCGGGAGTGGGTACGAGCAGTACTTC. Protein: CASSPGTSGSGYEQYF. The gene calls are TRBV18 and TRBJ2-7; 14 nucleotides align to TRBD2. The CDR3 runs to 16 residues. The V gene end was trimmed by 3 bases and the J gene end by 4 bases; junction bases not matched to a gene: 5. Germline lookup yields CDR1 KGHSH and CDR2 LQKENI.

The chain is built from TRBV10-3 and TRBJ2-1; possibly TRBD2 for D (6 bases). Germline-derived CDR1 and CDR2 are ENHRY and SYGVKD. The V gene lost 0 bases and the J gene lost 0 bases, with 21 bases spanning the gap. There are 20 residues in the CDR3. CDR3 sequence reads: CAISESPRELLLGSYNEQFF. In DNA, the CDR3 is TGTGCCATCAGTGAGTCCCCCCGGGAGTTGCTCCTGGGCTCCTACAATGAGCAGTTCTTC.

The chain joins TRBV28 to TRBJ2-1; D is undetermined. V lost 5 bases, J lost 9 bases, and 11 bases lay in between. The CDR3 extends over 12 amino acids. Germline CDR1 is MDHEN and CDR2 is SYDVKM. For the CDR3, the DNA is TGTGCCAGCAGTCTTCTCTCGGGTGAGCAGTTCTTC. Encoded protein: CASSLLSGEQFF.

J is TRBJ1-1 and V is TRBV4-1; 8 nucleotides align to TRBD1. The CDR3 totals 15 residues. V was pared by 2 bases and J by 4 bases, with 6 bases of the junction left unmatched. Germline V gives CDR1 MGHRA, CDR2 YSYEKL. CDR3 nucleotides: TGCGCCAGCAGCCAAATGACAGGGGTCGGCACTGAAGCTTTCTTT. Translating gives CASSQMTGVGTEAFF.

This clone was picked up a small number of times. The chain recombines TRBV5-4 with TRBJ1-2; 8 nucleotides agree with TRBD1. Germline CDR1 and CDR2: SGHNT and YYREEE (reference sequence). The CDR3 spans 13 residues. After removal of 4 bases from V and 8 bases from J, the junction contained 7 bases not matched to a gene. CDR3 sequence: CASSADRDRGYTF. As DNA, the CDR3 is TGTGCCAGCAGCGCGGACAGGGACAGAGGCTACACCTTC.

This chain links TRBV27 with TRBJ2-7; no clear D gene. V lost 4 bases, J lost 0 bases, and 7 bases lay in between. From germline, CDR1 is MNHEY and CDR2 SMNVEV (reference sequence). CDR3 length equals 13 residues. The CDR3 DNA reads as TGTGCCAGCAGTTCCCAAATCTCCTACGAGCAGTACTTC. Amino acids: CASSSQISYEQYF.

With respect to this clone: Other DNA sequences of this sample code for an identical CDR3. The gene calls are TRBV7-2 and TRBJ2-7; 11 positions match TRBD2. After removal of 4 bases from V and 2 bases from J, the junction contained 4 bases not matched to a gene. From germline, CDR1 is SGHTA and CDR2 FQGNSA. The CDR3 covers 15 residues. In DNA, the CDR3 is TGTGCCAGCAGCTCCAGACTAGCGGGAACCTACGAGCAGTACTTC. As protein: CASSSRLAGTYEQYF.

V gene TRBV6-6 combines with J gene TRBJ1-1; D not certain. The germline V gene encodes CDR1 MNHNY and CDR2 SVGAGI (reference sequence). V lost 5 bases and J 1 base, leaving 11 bases between the germline ends. The CDR3 is 14 residues long. The CDR3 here is CASSPGPRNTEAFF. The CDR3 nucleotides are TGTGCCAGCAGTCCCGGTCCCCGGAACACTGAAGCTTTCTTT.

This chain connects TRBV12-5 to TRBJ1-1, with 8 bases that match TRBD1. In germline, CDR1 is LGHNT, CDR2 FRNRAP. V lost 7 bases and J lost 7; bases outside the gene matches: 8. This CDR3 spans 13 amino acids. CDR3 nucleotide sequence: TGTGCTAGTGCCACCGACAGGGGAGGTGAAGCTTTCTTT. Its translation: CASATDRGGEAFF.

The rearrangement links TRBV5-5 to TRBJ1-5; possible D gene TRBD1, 6 bases. The germline V and J ends were trimmed by 1 base and 2 bases, with 19 bases remaining between them. CDR1 and CDR2 (germline): SGHKS, YYEKEE (reference sequence). The CDR3 has 18 residues. The CDR3: CASSLFDVGGWGNQPQHF. CDR3 DNA: TGTGCCAGCAGCTTGTTTGACGTAGGGGGTTGGGGCAATCAGCCCCAGCATTTT.

The genes are TRBV5-4 and TRBJ2-3; 10 bases line up with TRBD1. The J segment lost 3 bases and the V segment lost 4 bases, leaving 2 bases of the junction unmatched. This CDR3 spans 14 amino acids. Germline CDR1 and CDR2: SGHNT and YYREEE (reference sequence). The CDR3 region is CASSTGQGTDTQYF. The CDR3 bases are TGTGCCAGCAGCACGGGACAGGGGACAGATACGCAGTATTTT.

The chain links TRBV28 to TRBJ2-2; D not certain. CDR1 and CDR2 (germline): MDHEN, SYDVKM. The V end was cut by 2 bases, the J end by 0 bases, with 7 bases between. The CDR3 length is 15 residues. The CDR3 is CASSLDLANTGELFF. The CDR3 region has the DNA TGTGCCAGCAGTTTAGACCTTGCGAACACCGGGGAGCTGTTTTTT. Using reference TRBV28 and TRBJ2-2 for the parts outside the CDR3, the full variable domain is DVKVTQSSRYLVKRTGEKVFLECVQDMDHENMFWYRQDPGLGLRLIYFSYDVKMKEKGDIPEGYSVSREKKERFSLILESASTNQTSMYLCASSLDLANTGELFFGEGSRLTVL.

This rearrangement joins TRBV4-3 to TRBJ2-7; D might be TRBD2 (6 bases). Looked up from germline, CDR1 is LGHNA and CDR2 is YSLEER. The V and J ends lost 0 bases and 2 bases respectively, with 17 bases between them. The CDR3 has 17 amino acids. Here the CDR3 reads CASSQDAGRAQTYEQYF. DNA of the CDR3: TGCGCCAGCAGCCAAGACGCGGGAAGAGCGCAAACCTACGAGCAGTACTTC.